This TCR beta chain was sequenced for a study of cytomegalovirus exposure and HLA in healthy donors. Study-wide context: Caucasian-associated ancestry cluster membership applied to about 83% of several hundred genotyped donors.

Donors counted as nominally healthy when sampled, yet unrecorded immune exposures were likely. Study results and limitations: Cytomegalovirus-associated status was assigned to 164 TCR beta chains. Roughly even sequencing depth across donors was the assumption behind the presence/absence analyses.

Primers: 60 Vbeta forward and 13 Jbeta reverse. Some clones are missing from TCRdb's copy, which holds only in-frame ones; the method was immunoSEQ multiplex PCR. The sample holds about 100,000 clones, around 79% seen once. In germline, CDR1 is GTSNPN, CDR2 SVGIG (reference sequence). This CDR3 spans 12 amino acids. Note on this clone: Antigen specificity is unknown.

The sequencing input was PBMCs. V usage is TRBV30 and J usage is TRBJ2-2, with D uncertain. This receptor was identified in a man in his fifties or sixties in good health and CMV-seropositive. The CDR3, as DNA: TGTGCGCGAGCCTGGAACACCGGGGAGCTGTTTTTT. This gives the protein CARAWNTGELFF.